This T cell receptor (beta chain) is drawn from a study of identical twins. Worth noting for this clonotype: Its antigen is as yet unknown.

TCRdb reanalysed the 5' RACE reads using MiXCR and keeps one entry per CDR3 protein. The table shows 450,000 to 650,000 distinct CDR3 sequences, with around 9.6% occurring only once. Notes on the study in general: Among monozygotic twins, out-of-frame TCR alpha sharing exceeded what models predicted.

Unmatched junction bases numbered 6, after V lost 5 bases and J lost 6 bases. In germline, CDR1 is SGHDT, CDR2 YYEEEE. The CDR3 has 13 residues. The sample also formed part of further work on yellow fever vaccine responses in identical twins.

The TCR comes from a woman aged 18-35 years in good health. The sample comprised PBMCs. This sequence joins TRBV5-6 and TRBJ2-7; 9 bases align to TRBD2. CDR3 nucleotide sequence: TGTGCCAGCAGACTAGCGGGTGGAGGCGAGCAGTACTTC. Amino acid sequence: CASRLAGGGEQYF.